This TCR beta chain was captured in a study of blood T cell repertoires in COVID-19. At the level of the study: The United States, Italy and Spain supplied acute and convalescent COVID-19 samples. In each case, the material was cDNA or gDNA derived from T cells, B-cell-depleted T cells, or PBMCs.

Authors' data handling: Reference gene primer amplification gave estimated nucleated cell counts. TCRdb's copy holds only in-frame clones and misses some; the assay was immunoSEQ multiplex PCR. D and trimming come from the DNA, and the V and J calls and clone size come from that table. In the table there are approximately 400,000 clones, about 87% of which are singletons. V lost 0 bases and J lost 2, with 12 bases in between. This CDR3 spans 16 amino acids. In germline, CDR1 is SNHLY, CDR2 FYNNEI. The material sequenced was PBMCs or T cells enriched from blood (not recorded which). The rearrangement uses TRBV2 and TRBJ2-3, with D possibly matching TRBD2 (5 bases). This TCR was sampled from a man aged 25 to 40 who had recovered from COVID-19. The CDR3 DNA follows: TGTGCCAGCAGTGAAGCGGAGGCCATCTTCACAGATACGCAGTATTTT. This translates into CASSEAEAIFTDTQYF.